Presented here are 6 T cell receptor beta chains from one specimen sequenced in a study of cytomegalovirus exposure and HLA in healthy donors. PCR amplification relied on 60 Vbeta primers (plus 13 Jbeta primers). Repertoires were generated with immunoSEQ multiplex PCR, while TCRdb's copy carries only in-frame clones and drops some. The sample lists under 90,000 clones, over 70% seen once, with 3% in the top ten. The sequencing input was PBMCs. These TCRs come from a man aged 50 to 59 in good health and CMV-seropositive.

The rearrangement joins TRBV19 to TRBJ2-1; D may be TRBD2 (5 bases). Germline lookup yields CDR1 LNHDA and CDR2 SQIVND (reference sequence). The CDR3 is made up of 12 amino acids. The ends were cut back, 7 bases at V and 5 bases at J, with 9 bases in the middle. In DNA, the CDR3 is TGTGCCAGTAATGGGCGGGACAATGAGCAGTTCTTC. Translated: CASNGRDNEQFF.

The gene calls are TRBV19 and TRBJ1-2, with a possible D match to TRBD1 (5 bases). The length of the CDR3 is 13 residues. Germline CDR1 is LNHDA and CDR2 is SQIVND (reference sequence). V lost 10 bases and J 4 bases, leaving 16 bases between the germline ends. The chain's CDR3 is CATSDTGVYGYTF. Written as DNA, the CDR3 is TGTGCCACCTCGGACACGGGCGTCTATGGCTACACCTTC.

The chain has TRBV5-1 and TRBJ2-1; possible D gene TRBD1, 6 bases. The CDR3 consists of 16 residues. Per the germline V gene, CDR1 is SGHRS and CDR2 is YFSETQ. Trimming stripped 4 bases from V and 7 bases from J, with 21 bases between. The CDR3 nucleotides are TGCGCCAGCAGCCCAGGGTTAGGAACAGGGTGGAATGAGCAGTTCTTC. It yields the protein CASSPGLGTGWNEQFF.

V usage is TRBV6-5 and J usage is TRBJ2-7; no clear D. The CDR3 is 14 residues long. The V gene lost 5 bases and the J gene lost 0 bases, with 11 bases spanning the gap. Per the germline V gene, CDR1 is MNHEY and CDR2 is SVGAGI. CDR3: CASSNSFSSYEQYF. As DNA, the CDR3 is TGTGCCAGCAGTAACAGCTTTAGCTCCTACGAGCAGTACTTC.

This clone was seen only a few times. The chain joins TRBV11-2 to TRBJ2-5, with 9 bases fitting TRBD2. V shed 6 bases, J shed 4 bases, and the junction held 9 bases outside the gene matches. Germline lookup yields CDR1 SGHAT and CDR2 FQNNGV. The CDR3 sequence is 15 residues long. CDR3 sequence reads: CASRPVLAGVETQYF. In DNA, the CDR3 is TGTGCCAGCAGACCCGTCTTAGCGGGAGTAGAGACCCAGTACTTC. The variable domain in full, completed from reference TRBV11-2 and TRBJ2-5, reads EAGVAQSPRYKIIEKRQSVAFWCNPISGHATLYWYQQILGQGPKLLIQFQNNGVVDDSQLPKDRFSAERLKGVDSTLKIQPAKLEDSAVYLCASRPVLAGVETQYFGPGTRLLVL.

V is TRBV11-2 and J is TRBJ2-1; 8 nucleotides line up with TRBD2. Unmatched junction bases numbered 7, after V lost 3 bases and J lost 0 bases. Germline CDR1 reads SGHAT; CDR2 reads FQNNGV. The CDR3 is 17 amino acids. The CDR3 spells CASSFLAGPVSYNEQFF. As DNA, the CDR3 is TGTGCCAGCAGCTTTTTAGCGGGGCCGGTCTCCTACAATGAGCAGTTCTTC.